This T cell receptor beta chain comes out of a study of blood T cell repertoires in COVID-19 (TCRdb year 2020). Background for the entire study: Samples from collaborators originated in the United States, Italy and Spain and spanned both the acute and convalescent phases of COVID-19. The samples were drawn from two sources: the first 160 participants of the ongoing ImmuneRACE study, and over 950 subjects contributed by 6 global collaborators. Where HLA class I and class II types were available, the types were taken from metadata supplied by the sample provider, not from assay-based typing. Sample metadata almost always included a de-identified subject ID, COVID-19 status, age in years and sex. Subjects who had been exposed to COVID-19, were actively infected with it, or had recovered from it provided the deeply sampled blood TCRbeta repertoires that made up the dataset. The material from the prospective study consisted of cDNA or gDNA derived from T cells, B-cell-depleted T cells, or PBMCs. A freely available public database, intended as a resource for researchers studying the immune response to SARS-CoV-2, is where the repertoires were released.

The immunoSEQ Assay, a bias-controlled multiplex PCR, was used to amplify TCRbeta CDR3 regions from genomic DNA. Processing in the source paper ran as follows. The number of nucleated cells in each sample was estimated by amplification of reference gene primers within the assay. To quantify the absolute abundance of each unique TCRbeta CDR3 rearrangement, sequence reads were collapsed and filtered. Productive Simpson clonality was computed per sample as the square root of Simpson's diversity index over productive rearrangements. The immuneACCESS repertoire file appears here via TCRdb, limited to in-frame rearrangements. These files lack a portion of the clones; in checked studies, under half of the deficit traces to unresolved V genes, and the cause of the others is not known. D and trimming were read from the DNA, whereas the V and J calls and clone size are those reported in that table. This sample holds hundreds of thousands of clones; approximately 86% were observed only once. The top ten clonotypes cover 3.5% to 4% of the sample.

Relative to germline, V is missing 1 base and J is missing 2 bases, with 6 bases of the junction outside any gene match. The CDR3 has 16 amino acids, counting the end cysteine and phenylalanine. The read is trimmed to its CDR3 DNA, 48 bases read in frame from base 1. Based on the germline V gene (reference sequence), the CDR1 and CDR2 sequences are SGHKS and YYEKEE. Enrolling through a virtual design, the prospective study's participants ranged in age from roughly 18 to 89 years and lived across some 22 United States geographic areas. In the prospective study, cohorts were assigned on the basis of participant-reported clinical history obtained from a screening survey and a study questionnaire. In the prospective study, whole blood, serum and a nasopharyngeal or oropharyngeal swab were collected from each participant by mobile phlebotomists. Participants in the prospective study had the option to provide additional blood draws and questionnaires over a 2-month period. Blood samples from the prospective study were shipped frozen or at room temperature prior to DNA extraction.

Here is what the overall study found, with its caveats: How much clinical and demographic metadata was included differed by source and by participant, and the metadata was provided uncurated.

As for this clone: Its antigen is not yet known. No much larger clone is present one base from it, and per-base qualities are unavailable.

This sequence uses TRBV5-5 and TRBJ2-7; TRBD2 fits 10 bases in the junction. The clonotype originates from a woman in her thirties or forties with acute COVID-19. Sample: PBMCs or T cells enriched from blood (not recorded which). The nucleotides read TGTGCCAGCAGCTTGCGGTTAGCGGGAGGTCCCTACGAGCAGTACTTC. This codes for CASSLRLAGGPYEQYF.